The T cell receptor beta chain described here comes from a study of cytomegalovirus exposure and HLA in healthy donors. The donors were in the roughly 120-subject validation cohort; that cohort was separate from the roughly 620-subject first cohort. As for this clone: No antigen is known for it.

Points from the study as a whole: Reportedly, cytomegalovirus status was diagnosed with high sensitivity and specificity. One later analysis, an examination of the 120 or so validation repertoires, found that first-cohort TCR clusters tended to co-occur in them. Three chains tied to CMV proved CMV antigen-specific in vitro.

Libraries were prepared by immunoSEQ multiplex PCR; TCRdb keeps only in-frame clonotypes and omits some of them. The sample lists about 66,000 clones, around 97% occurring once. Input material: PBMCs. This receptor was identified in a woman aged 18-29 years in good health and CMV-seropositive.

The CDR3 sequence is CATSRGEGGEAFF. The DNA for the CDR3 is TGTGCCACCAGCAGGGGGGAGGGAGGGGAAGCTTTCTTT. The chain couples TRBV15 to TRBJ1-1, with D perhaps TRBD1 (5 bases). Germline CDR1 and CDR2: LNHNV and YYDKDF (reference sequence). The CDR3 length is 13 residues. V lost 3 bases and J 8 bases, leaving 13 bases between the germline ends. Drawing the rest from reference TRBV15 and TRBJ1-1, the complete variable domain is DAMVIQNPRYQVTQFGKPVTLSCSQTLNHNVMYWYQQKSSQAPKLLFHYYDKDFNNEADTPDNFQSRRPNTSFCFLDIRSPGLGDTAMYLCATSRGEGGEAFFGQGTRLTVV.